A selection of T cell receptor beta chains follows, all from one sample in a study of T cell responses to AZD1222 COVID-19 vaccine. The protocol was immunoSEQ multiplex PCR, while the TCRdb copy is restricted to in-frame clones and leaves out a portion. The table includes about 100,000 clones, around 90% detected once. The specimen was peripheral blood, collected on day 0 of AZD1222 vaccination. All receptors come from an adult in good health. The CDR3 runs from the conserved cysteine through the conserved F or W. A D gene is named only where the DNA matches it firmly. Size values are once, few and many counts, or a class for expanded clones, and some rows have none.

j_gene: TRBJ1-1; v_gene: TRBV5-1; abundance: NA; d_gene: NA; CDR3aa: CASRITKNTEAFF; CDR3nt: TGCGCCAGCAGGATCACAAAGAACACTGAAGCTTTCTTT
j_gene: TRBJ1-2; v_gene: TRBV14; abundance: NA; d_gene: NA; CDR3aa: CASSQDHGYTF; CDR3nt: TGTGCCAGCAGCCAAGATCATGGCTACACCTTC
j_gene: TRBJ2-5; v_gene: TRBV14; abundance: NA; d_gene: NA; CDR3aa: CASSHSRLVMQETQYF; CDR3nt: TGTGCCAGCAGCCATAGCCGACTAGTGATGCAAGAGACCCAGTACTTC
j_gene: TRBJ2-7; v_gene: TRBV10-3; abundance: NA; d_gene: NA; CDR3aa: CAITPTDGAREQYF; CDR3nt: TGTGCCATCACCCCGACCGATGGGGCGCGCGAGCAGTACTTC
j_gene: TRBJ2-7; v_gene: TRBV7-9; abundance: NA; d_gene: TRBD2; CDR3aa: CASSLLVAGAYEQYF; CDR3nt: TGTGCCAGCAGCTTATTAGTAGCGGGAGCCTACGAGCAGTACTTC
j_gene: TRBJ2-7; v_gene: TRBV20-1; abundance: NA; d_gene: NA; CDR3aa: CSAREQYEQYF; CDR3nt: TGCAGTGCTAGAGAGCAGTACGAGCAGTACTTC
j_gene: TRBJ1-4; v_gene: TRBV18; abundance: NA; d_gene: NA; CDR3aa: CASSPYSLPGAQNEKLFF; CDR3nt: TGTGCCAGCTCACCTTACAGTTTACCGGGAGCCCAAAATGAAAAACTGTTTTTT
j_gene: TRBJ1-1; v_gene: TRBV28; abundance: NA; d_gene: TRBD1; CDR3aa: CASSTDRGKQAFF; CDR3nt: TGTGCCAGCAGTACCGACAGGGGGAAACAAGCTTTCTTT
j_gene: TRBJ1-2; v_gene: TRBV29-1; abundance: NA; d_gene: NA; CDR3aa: CSVGRDNNNYGYTF; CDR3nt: TGCAGCGTGGGCCGGGACAACAATAACTATGGCTACACCTTC
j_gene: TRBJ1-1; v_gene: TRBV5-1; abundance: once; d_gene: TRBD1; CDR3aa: CASSLTGATGTEAFF; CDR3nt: TGCGCCAGCAGCTTGACAGGGGCTACGGGCACTGAAGCTTTCTTT
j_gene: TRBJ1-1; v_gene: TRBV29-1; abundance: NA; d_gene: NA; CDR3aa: CSVEVEGMNTEAFF; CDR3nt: TGCAGCGTTGAGGTGGAGGGAATGAACACTGAAGCTTTCTTT
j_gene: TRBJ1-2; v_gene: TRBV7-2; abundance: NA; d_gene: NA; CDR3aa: CASSLSDSLRGYTF; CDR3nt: TGTGCCAGCAGCCTATCGGACAGTCTCAGGGGCTACACCTTC
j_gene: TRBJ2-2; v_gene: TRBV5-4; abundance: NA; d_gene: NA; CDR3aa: CASSPKNTLNTGELFF; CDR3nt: TGTGCCAGCAGCCCCAAAAACACACTGAACACCGGGGAGCTGTTTTTT
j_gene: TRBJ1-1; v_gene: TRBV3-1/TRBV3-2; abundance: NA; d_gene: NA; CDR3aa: CASSQEGTPSEAFF; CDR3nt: TGTGCCAGCAGCCAAGAAGGGACACCATCAGAAGCTTTCTTT
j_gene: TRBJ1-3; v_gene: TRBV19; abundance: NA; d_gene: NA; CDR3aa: CASMPVTSGNTIYF; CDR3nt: TGTGCCAGTATGCCCGTTACCTCTGGAAACACCATATATTTT
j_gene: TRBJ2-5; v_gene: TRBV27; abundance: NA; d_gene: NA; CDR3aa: CASSPLEGTQYF; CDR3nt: TGTGCCAGCAGCCCCCTCGAGGGGACCCAGTACTTC
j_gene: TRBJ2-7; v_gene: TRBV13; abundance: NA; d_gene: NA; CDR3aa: CASSPTLEQYF; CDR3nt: TGTGCCAGCAGCCCCACACTCGAGCAGTACTTC